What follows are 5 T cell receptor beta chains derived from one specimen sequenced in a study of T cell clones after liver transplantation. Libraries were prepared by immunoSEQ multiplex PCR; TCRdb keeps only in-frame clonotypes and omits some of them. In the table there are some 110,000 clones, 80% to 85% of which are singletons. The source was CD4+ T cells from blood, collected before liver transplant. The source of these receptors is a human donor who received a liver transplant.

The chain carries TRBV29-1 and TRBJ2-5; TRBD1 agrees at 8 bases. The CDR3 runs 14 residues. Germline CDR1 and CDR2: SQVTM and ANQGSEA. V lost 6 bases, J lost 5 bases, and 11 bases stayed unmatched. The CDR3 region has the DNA TGCAGCGTGGGGAGCAGGGGGCTTGGGGAGACCCAGTACTTC. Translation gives CSVGSRGLGETQYF.

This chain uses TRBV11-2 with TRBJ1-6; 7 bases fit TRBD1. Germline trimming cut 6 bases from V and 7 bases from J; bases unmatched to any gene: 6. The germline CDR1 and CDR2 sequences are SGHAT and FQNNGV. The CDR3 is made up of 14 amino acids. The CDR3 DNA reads TGTGCCAGCAGGCAACCGGGACAGAATTCACCCCTCCACTTT. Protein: CASRQPGQNSPLHF.

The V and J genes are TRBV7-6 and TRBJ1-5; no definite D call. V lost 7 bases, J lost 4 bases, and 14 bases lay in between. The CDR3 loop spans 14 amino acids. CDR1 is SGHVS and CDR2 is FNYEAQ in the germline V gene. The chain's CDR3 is CASTPGVGNQPQHF. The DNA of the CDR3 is TGTGCCAGCACCCCCGGCGTTGGGAATCAGCCCCAGCATTTT.

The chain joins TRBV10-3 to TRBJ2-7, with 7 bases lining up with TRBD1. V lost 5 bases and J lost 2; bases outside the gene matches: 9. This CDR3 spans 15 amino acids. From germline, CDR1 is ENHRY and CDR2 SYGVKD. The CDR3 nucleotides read TGTGCCATCAGTCAATCCGGGACAGATACCTACGAGCAGTACTTC. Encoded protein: CAISQSGTDTYEQYF.

The CDR3 DNA is TGTGCCAGCAGCTTAGGTTTTAGGGATACGCAGTATTTT. Protein: CASSLGFRDTQYF. The chain combines TRBV7-2 with TRBJ2-3; D gene unclear. CDR1 and CDR2 (germline): SGHTA, FQGNSA. The CDR3 is made up of 13 amino acids. Trimming took 1 base from V and 6 from J, leaving 8 bases between them.